A single T cell receptor beta chain is shown here with its context. Its antigen is still unknown. The record originates from a study of cytomegalovirus exposure and HLA in healthy donors. V gave up 6 bases and J gave up 1 base, with 12 bases separating them. Germline V gene lookup returns CDR1 MNHEY and CDR2 SVGAGI. The CDR3 spans 14 residues. Notes on the study in general: An analysis was carried out at a later point. It showed that HLA-associated TCR beta chains were more clonally expanded than equally common non-associated chains. In a later analysis, an Asian-associated ancestry cluster reportedly showed fewer N-insertions than the roughly 730-donor mean. The study flagged about 160 TCR beta chains as cytomegalovirus-associated. Earlier findings revealed that most TCR beta V segments proved productive either about 87% or about 30% of the time.

Primers for the PCR totalled 60 Vbeta and 13 Jbeta. Assay used: immunoSEQ multiplex PCR; TCRdb lists only in-frame clones, some missing. Of roughly 110,000 clones in the sample, over 60% are singletons; the top ten hold over 6.5%. The sample consisted of PBMCs. The chain is built from TRBV6-5 and TRBJ1-1, with D perhaps TRBD1 (6 bases). The source is a man between 18 and 29 years old in good health and CMV-seropositive. Here the CDR3 DNA reads TGTGCCAGCAGGTTAGGGGGTGGGAACACTGAAGCTTTCTTT. Amino acids: CASRLGGGNTEAFF.